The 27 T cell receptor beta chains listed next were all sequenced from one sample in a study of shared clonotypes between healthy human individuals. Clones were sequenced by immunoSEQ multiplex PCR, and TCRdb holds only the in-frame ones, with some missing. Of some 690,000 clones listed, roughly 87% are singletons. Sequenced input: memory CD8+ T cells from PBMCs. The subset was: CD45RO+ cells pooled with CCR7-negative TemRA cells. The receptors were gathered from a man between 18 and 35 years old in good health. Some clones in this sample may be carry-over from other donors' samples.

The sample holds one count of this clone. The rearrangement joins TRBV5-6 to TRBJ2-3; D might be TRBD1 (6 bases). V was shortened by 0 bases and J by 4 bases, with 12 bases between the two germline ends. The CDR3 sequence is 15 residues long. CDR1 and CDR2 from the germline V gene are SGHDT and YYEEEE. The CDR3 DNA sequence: TGTGCCAGCAGCTTGGACAGGGAAGTCCCAGATACGCAGTATTTT. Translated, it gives CASSLDREVPDTQYF. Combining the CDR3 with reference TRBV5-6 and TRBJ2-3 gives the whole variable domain DAGVTQSPTHLIKTRGQQVTLRCSPKSGHDTVSWYQQALGQGPQFIFQYYEEEERQRGNFPDRFSGHQFPNYSSELNVNALLLGDSALYLCASSLDREVPDTQYFGPGTRLTVL.

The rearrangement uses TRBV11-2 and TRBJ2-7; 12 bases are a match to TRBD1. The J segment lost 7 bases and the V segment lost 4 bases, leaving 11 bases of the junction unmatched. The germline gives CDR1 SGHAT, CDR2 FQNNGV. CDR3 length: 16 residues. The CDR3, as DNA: TGTGCCAGCAGCTCTCGCCGGGACAGGGGGCTGTGGGAGCAGTACTTC. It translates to CASSSRRDRGLWEQYF.

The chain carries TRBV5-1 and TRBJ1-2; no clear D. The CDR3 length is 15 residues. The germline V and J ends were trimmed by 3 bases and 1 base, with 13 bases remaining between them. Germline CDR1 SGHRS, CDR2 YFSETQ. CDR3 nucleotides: TGCGCCAGCAGCTCTTGGACGGAGAATAACTATGGCTACACCTTC. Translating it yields CASSSWTENNYGYTF.

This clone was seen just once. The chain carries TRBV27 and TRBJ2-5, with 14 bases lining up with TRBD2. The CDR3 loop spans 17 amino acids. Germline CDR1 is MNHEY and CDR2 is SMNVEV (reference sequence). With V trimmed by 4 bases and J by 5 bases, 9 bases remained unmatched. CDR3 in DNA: TGTGCCAGCAGTTCCCACCCGGGACTAGCGGGAGATGAGACCCAGTACTTC. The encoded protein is CASSSHPGLAGDETQYF.

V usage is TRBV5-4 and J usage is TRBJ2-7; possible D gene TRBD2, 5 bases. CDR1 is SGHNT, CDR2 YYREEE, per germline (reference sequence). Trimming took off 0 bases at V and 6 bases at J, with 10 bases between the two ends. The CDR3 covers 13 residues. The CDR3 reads CASSLAEGAEQYF. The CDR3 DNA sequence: TGTGCCAGCAGCTTGGCCGAGGGAGCCGAGCAGTACTTC. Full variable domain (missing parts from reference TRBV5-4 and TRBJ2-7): ETGVTQSPTHLIKTRGQQVTLRCSSQSGHNTVSWYQQALGQGPQFIFQYYREEENGRGNFPPRFSGLQFPNYSSELNVNALELDDSALYLCASSLAEGAEQYFGPGTRLTVT.

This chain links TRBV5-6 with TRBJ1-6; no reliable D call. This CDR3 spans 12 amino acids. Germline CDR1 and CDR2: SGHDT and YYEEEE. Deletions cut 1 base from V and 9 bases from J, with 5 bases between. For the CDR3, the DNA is TGTGCCAGCAGCTTGTGGTTTTCACCCCTCCACTTT. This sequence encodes CASSLWFSPLHF.

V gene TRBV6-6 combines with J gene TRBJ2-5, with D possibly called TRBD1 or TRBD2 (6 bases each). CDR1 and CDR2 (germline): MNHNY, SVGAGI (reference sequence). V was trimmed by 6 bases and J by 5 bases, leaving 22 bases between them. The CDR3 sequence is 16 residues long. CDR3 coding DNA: TGTGCCAGCAGCCTCCCTCTCAGGGGAGGTGGGGAGACCCAGTACTTC. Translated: CASSLPLRGGGETQYF.

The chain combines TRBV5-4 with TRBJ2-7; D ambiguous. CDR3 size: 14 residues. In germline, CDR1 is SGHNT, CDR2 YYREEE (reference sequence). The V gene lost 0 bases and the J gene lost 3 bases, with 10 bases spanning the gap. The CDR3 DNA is TGTGCCAGCAGCTTGGATGGCGGATTCTACGAGCAGTACTTC. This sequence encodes CASSLDGGFYEQYF. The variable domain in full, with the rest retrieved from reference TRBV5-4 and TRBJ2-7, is ETGVTQSPTHLIKTRGQQVTLRCSSQSGHNTVSWYQQALGQGPQFIFQYYREEENGRGNFPPRFSGLQFPNYSSELNVNALELDDSALYLCASSLDGGFYEQYFGPGTRLTVT.

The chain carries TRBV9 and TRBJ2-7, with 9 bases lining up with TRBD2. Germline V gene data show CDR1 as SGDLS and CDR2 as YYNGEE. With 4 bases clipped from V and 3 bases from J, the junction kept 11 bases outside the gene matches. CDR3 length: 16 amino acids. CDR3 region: CASSSEGGTSIYEQYF. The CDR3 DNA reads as TGTGCCAGCAGCTCGGAGGGAGGGACTAGCATCTACGAGCAGTACTTC. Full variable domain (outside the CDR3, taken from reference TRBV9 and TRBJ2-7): DSGVTQTPKHLITATGQRVTLRCSPRSGDLSVYWYQQSLDQGLQFLIQYYNGEERAKGNILERFSAQQFPDLHSELNLSSLELGDSALYFCASSSEGGTSIYEQYFGPGTRLTVT.

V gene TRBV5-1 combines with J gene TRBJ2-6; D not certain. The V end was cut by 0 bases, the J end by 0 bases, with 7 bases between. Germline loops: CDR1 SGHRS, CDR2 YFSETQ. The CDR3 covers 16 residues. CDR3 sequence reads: CASSLVHDSGANVLTF. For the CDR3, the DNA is TGCGCCAGCAGCTTGGTCCATGACTCTGGGGCCAACGTCCTGACTTTC.

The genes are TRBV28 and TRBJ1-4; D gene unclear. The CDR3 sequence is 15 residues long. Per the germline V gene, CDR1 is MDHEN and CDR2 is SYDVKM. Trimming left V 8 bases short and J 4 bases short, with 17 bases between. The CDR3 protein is CASAVTQRNNEKLFF. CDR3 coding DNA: TGTGCCAGCGCGGTGACCCAGCGGAATAATGAAAAACTGTTTTTT. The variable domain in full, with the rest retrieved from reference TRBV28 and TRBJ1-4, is DVKVTQSSRYLVKRTGEKVFLECVQDMDHENMFWYRQDPGLGLRLIYFSYDVKMKEKGDIPEGYSVSREKKERFSLILESASTNQTSMYLCASAVTQRNNEKLFFGSGTQLSVL.

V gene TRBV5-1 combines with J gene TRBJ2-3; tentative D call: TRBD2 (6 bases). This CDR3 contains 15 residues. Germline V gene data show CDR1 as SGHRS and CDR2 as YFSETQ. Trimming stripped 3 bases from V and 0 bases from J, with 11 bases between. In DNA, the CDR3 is TGCGCCAGCAGCTCGGGCGGGACTAGCACAGATACGCAGTATTTT. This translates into CASSSGGTSTDTQYF.

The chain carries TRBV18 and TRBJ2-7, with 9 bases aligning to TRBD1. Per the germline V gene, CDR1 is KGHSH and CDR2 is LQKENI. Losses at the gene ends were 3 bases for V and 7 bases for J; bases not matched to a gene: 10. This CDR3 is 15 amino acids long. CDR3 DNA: TGTGCCAGCTCACCCCAGGACAGGGGATCAAGGGAGCAGTACTTC. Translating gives CASSPQDRGSREQYF.

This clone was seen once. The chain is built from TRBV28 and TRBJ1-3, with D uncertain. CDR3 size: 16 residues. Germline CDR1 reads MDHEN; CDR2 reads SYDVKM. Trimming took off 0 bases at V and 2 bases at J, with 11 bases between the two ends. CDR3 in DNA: TGTGCCAGCAGTTTATGGAGCCCCGGGGCTGGAAACACCATATATTTT. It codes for CASSLWSPGAGNTIYF.

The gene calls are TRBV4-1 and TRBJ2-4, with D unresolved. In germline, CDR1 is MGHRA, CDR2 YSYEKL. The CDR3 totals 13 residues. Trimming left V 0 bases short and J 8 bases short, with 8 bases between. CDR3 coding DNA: TGCGCCAGCAGCCAAGATCATAGCTACATTCAGTACTTC. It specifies CASSQDHSYIQYF.

The CDR3 sequence: CATSLGGPGHGYTF. In nucleotides, the CDR3 is TGTGCCACCTCCTTGGGAGGCCCCGGTCATGGCTACACCTTC. V is TRBV7-9 and J is TRBJ1-2, with D uncertain. Germline V gene data show CDR1 as SEHNR and CDR2 as FQNEAQ (reference sequence). V was shortened by 10 bases and J by 6 bases, with 21 bases between the two germline ends. The CDR3 spans 14 residues.

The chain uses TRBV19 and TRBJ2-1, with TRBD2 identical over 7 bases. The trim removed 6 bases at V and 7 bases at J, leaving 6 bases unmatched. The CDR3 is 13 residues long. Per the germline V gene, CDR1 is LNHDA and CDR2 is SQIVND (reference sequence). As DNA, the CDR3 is TGTGCCAGTAGGGTAGCGGGTCTGAATGAGCAGTTCTTC. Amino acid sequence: CASRVAGLNEQFF.

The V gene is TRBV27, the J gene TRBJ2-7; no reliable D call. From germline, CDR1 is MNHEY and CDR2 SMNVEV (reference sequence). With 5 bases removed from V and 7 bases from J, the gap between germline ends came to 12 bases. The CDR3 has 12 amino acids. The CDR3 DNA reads TGTGCCAGCAGTACATCGACGAGTGAGCAGTACTTC. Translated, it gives CASSTSTSEQYF.

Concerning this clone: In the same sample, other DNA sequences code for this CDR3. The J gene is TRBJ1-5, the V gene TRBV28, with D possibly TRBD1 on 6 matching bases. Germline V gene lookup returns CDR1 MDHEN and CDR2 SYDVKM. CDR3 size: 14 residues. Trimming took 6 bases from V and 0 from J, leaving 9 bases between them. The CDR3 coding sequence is TGTGCCAGCAGGCAGGGGATTAGCAATCAGCCCCAGCATTTT. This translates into CASRQGISNQPQHF.

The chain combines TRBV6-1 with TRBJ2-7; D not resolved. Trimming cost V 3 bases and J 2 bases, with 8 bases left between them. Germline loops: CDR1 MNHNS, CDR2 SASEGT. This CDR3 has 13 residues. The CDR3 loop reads CASSDTPTYEQYF. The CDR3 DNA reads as TGTGCCAGCAGTGACACCCCGACCTACGAGCAGTACTTC.

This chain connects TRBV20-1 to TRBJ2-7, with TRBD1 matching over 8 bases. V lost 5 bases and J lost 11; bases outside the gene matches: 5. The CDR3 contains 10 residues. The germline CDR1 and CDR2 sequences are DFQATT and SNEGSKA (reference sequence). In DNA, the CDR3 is TGCAGTGCTCTGGGGGGACAGGAGTACTTC. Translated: CSALGGQEYF.

CDR3 amino acids: CASSSGDGGQETQYF. CDR3 DNA sequence: TGTGCCAGCAGCTCCGGGGACGGAGGCCAAGAGACCCAGTACTTC. This chain joins TRBV5-4 and TRBJ2-5; either TRBD1 or TRBD2 may fit D (5 bases each). The CDR3 has 15 amino acids. The germline V gene has CDR1 SGHNT and CDR2 YYREEE (reference sequence). The germline V and J ends were trimmed by 3 bases and 1 base, with 13 bases remaining between them. The whole variable domain, remainder taken from reference TRBV5-4 and TRBJ2-5, is ETGVTQSPTHLIKTRGQQVTLRCSSQSGHNTVSWYQQALGQGPQFIFQYYREEENGRGNFPPRFSGLQFPNYSSELNVNALELDDSALYLCASSSGDGGQETQYFGPGTRLLVL.

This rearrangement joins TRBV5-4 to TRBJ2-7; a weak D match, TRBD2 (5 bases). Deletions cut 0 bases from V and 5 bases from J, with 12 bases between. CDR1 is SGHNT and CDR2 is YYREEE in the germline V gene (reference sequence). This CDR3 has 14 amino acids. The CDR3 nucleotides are TGTGCCAGCAGCTTGGAACTAGTCGCCAACGAGCAGTACTTC. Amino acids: CASSLELVANEQYF.

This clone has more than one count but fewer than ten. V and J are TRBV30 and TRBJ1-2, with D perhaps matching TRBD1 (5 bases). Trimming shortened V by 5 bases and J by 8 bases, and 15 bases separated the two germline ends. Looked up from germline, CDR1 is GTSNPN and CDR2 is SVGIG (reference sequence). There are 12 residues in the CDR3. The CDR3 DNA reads TGTGCCTGGGTCGAAGCAGGGATCGGCTACACCTTC. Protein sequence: CAWVEAGIGYTF.

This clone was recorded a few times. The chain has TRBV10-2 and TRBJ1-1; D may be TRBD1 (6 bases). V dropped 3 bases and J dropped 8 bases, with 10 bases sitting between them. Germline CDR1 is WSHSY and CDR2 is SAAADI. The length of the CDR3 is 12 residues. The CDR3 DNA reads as TGCGCCAGCAGTGATCGTGGGGGCGAAGCTTTCTTT. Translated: CASSDRGGEAFF.

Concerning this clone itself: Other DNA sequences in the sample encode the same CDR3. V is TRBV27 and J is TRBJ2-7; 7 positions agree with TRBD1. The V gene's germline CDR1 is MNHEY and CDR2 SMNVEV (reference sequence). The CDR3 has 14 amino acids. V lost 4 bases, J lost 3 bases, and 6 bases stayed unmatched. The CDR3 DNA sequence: TGTGCCAGCAGTTCAGGGACAGTTCTCTACGAGCAGTACTTC. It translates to CASSSGTVLYEQYF.

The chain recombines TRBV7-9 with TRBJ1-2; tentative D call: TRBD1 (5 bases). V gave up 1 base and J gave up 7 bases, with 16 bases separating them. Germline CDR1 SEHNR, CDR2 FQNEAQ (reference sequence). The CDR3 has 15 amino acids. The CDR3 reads CASSLGTPRSPGYTF. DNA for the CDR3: TGTGCCAGCAGCTTAGGGACACCAAGGTCCCCTGGCTACACCTTC.